Described below is a single T cell receptor beta chain sequence and its context. Its cognate antigen is unknown. PCR involved 60 Vbeta and 13 Jbeta primers. This table comes from immunoSEQ multiplex PCR, and its TCRdb copy is limited to in-frame clones, with some not included. The sample records 100,000 to 150,000 clones, 77% being singletons. This entry is derived from a study of cytomegalovirus exposure and HLA in healthy donors. There are 15 residues in the CDR3. Germline V gene data show CDR1 as LNHNV and CDR2 as YYDKDF (reference sequence). Trimming cost V 0 bases and J 2 bases, with 9 bases left between them. General study points: Most TCR beta V segments were productive about 90% or about 30% of the time in an earlier analysis. On later analysis, the bulk of CMV-associated TCR beta chains appeared to be HLA-restricted.

The chain couples TRBV15 to TRBJ2-3, with no clear D. This receptor was identified in a male donor in good health and CMV-seropositive. What was sequenced was PBMCs. CDR3 DNA sequence: TGTGCCACCAGCAGAGACGCCGGTTCCACAGATACGCAGTATTTT. Residues: CATSRDAGSTDTQYF.